These T cell receptor beta chains were read from a single sample in a study of CD8 T cells in Susac syndrome. In TCRdb, the immunoSEQ multiplex PCR reads were re-called with MiXCR into one record per CDR3 protein. The table shows fewer than 80,000 distinct CDR3 sequences, with roughly 94% occurring only once. The sequencing sample was made of CD8+ T cells from PBMCs. These receptors all stem from a human donor in good health. CDR3s include the opening cysteine and the closing phenylalanine or tryptophan. Each record gives: J gene, clone size, V gene, CDR3 protein. A clone size is listed for some rows: how often the clone was seen (once, few, many), or a class if it is expanded.

>TRBJ2-1|once|TRBV5-1
CASSSGTASSYNEQFF
>TRBJ1-3|.|TRBV10-3
CAISESTGSGNTIYF
>TRBJ1-1|.|TRBV29-1
CSVEYGTDLEAFF
>TRBJ1-1|.|TRBV12-3/TRBV12-4
CASSILRGVNTEAFF
>TRBJ1-1|.|TRBV20-1
CSARATGVFEAFF
>TRBJ1-5|.|TRBV15
CATSIQGLGNQPQHF
>TRBJ2-2|.|TRBV18
CASSMTGANTGELFF
>TRBJ1-1|.|TRBV5-1
CASSFRVNTEAFF
>TRBJ2-6|.|TRBV9
CASSVPGAGANVLTF
>TRBJ2-7|.|TRBV30
CASDGQGASYEQYF
>TRBJ1-2|.|TRBV7-3
CASSWAGQGNGYTF
>TRBJ2-1|.|TRBV6-5
CASSSRGYNEQFF
>TRBJ1-1|once|TRBV18
CASSPDGGEGEAFF
>TRBJ1-1|.|TRBV19
CASSLRDRVTEAFF
>TRBJ2-7|.|TRBV2
CASSEASPQQYF
>TRBJ1-1|.|TRBV18
CASSPLPTQETYEAFF
>TRBJ1-2|.|TRBV29-1
CSVLDRAGYGYTF
>TRBJ2-1|.|TRBV20-1
CSARDPPGAYNEQFF
>TRBJ1-1|.|TRBV23-1
CASSQSSEAFF
>TRBJ1-2|.|TRBV29-1
CSVQTVYGYTF
>TRBJ1-2|.|TRBV5-6
CASSFQGNYGYTF
>TRBJ1-1|.|TRBV18
CASSLGHGDTEAFF
>TRBJ2-3|.|TRBV6-6
CASRSSRDTQYF
>TRBJ1-1|.|TRBV4-1
CASSQGGELNTEAFF
>TRBJ2-1|.|TRBV12-3/TRBV12-4
CASRALGATSYNEQFF